This T cell receptor beta chain was recovered during a study of cytomegalovirus exposure and HLA in healthy donors. Study-wide points: Presence/absence analyses rested on an assumption that sequencing depth was roughly uniform across donors. For most subjects, TCR beta sequences were reported to predict HLA-A and HLA-B alleles with accuracy.

Researchers ran the PCR with 60 Vbeta and 13 Jbeta primers. The assay was immunoSEQ multiplex PCR, and TCRdb's table has in-frame clones only and misses some. The sample yields some 120,000 clones, 55% to 75% seen once. CDR3 length: 12 amino acids. Germline V CDR1 and CDR2: SEHNR, FQNEAQ (reference sequence). About this clone itself: Its target is not known. The junction departs from germline at one end; a sequencing error may be responsible.

The sequence came from a man aged 30 to 39 in good health and CMV-seropositive. The chain recombines TRBV7-9 with TRBJ1-1; maybe TRBD1 (6 bases). The sequencing input was PBMCs. In nucleotides, the CDR3 is TGTTCCAGCAGCTTCCAGGGGATGGATGCTTTCTTT. This encodes CSSSFQGMDAFF.